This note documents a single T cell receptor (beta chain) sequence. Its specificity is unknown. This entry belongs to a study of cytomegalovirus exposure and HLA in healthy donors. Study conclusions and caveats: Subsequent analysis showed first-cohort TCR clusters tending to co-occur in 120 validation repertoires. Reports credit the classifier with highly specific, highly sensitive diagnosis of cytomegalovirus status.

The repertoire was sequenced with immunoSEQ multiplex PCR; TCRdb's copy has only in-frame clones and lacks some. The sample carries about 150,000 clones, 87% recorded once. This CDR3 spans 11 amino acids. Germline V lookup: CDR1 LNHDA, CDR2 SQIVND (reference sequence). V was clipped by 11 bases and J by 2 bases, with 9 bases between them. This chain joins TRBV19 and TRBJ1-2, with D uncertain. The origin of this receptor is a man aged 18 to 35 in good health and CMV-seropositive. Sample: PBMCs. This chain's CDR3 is CASEWNYGYTF. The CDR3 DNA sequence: TGTGCCTCCGAGTGGAACTATGGCTACACCTTC.